The clone carrying this TCR beta chain has just one count. What it binds is unknown. Germline V gives CDR1 KGHSH, CDR2 LQKENI. CDR3 size: 12 residues. V lost 6 bases and J lost 4, with 6 bases in between. The entry originates in a study of beta chain features in type 1 diabetes. Broader study findings: For patients and controls alike, PCR might favor shorter templates to the same degree.

Reverse transcription of all isolated RNA meant that expressed TCRB transcripts were sequenced. Clones were read by immunoSEQ multiplex PCR, and TCRdb kept only the in-frame ones, dropping some. The sample lists 120,000 to 150,000 clones; under 60% were seen once. Sequenced material: Tregs from blood. The rearrangement links TRBV18 to TRBJ2-2, with D perhaps TRBD1 (5 bases). This receptor was identified in a man aged 18 to 35 in good health. CDR3 sequence (DNA): TGTGCCAGCTCCCAGGGCACCGGGGAGCTGTTTTTT. Encoded protein: CASSQGTGELFF. Drawing the rest from reference TRBV18 and TRBJ2-2, the complete variable domain is NAGVMQNPRHLVRRRGQEARLRCSPMKGHSHVYWYRQLPEEGLKFMVYLQKENIIDESGMPKERFSAEFPKEGPSILRIQQVVRGDSAAYFCASSQGTGELFFGEGSRLTVL.